The 32 T cell receptor beta chains below come from one sample, sequenced in a study of blood T cell repertoires in COVID-19. Profiled with immunoSEQ multiplex PCR; TCRdb holds only in-frame clones, not every one. This table has about 220,000 clones, over 75% appearing once. The sample consisted of PBMCs or T cells enriched from blood (not recorded which). The origin of the receptors is a woman under 30 in a cohort exposed to, infected with or recovered from COVID-19 (not recorded which).

This clone came up once. The chain joins TRBV6-5 to TRBJ2-7; perhaps TRBD1 as D (7 bases). Germline assignment: CDR1 MNHEY and CDR2 SVGAGI. Trimming took 6 bases from V and 6 from J, leaving 15 bases between them. The CDR3 consists of 13 residues. CDR3 residues: CASRPPGGPEQYF. Written as DNA, the CDR3 is TGTGCCAGCAGACCTCCAGGGGGGCCCGAGCAGTACTTC.

CDR3 loop: CASSYRQQETQYF. The CDR3 region has the DNA TGTGCCAGCAGCTACCGACAGCAAGAGACCCAGTACTTC. The chain employs TRBV11-3 and TRBJ2-5; possibly TRBD1 for D (5 bases). The V gene lost 4 bases and the J gene lost 2 bases, with 8 bases spanning the gap. Germline V CDR1 and CDR2: SGHNT, YENEEA. CDR3 length: 13 amino acids.

The rearrangement joins TRBV29-1 to TRBJ2-1, with 9 positions matching TRBD2. V trimming: 4 bases; J trimming: 7 bases; junction bases outside the gene matches: 2. The CDR3 is 12 amino acids. CDR1 SQVTM and CDR2 ANQGSEA come from the germline V gene. CDR3 loop: CSVVAGVNEQFF. The CDR3 DNA is TGCAGCGTTGTAGCGGGAGTAAATGAGCAGTTCTTC.

This chain joins TRBV2 and TRBJ2-5; 7 bases match TRBD2. This CDR3 has 16 residues. V lost 5 bases to trimming and J lost 4 bases; unmatched junction nucleotides: 13. Germline CDR1 is SNHLY and CDR2 is FYNNEI. The CDR3 spells CASSPLGRERRETQYF. Written as DNA, the CDR3 is TGTGCCAGCAGTCCCCTGGGGCGGGAGAGGCGAGAGACCCAGTACTTC.

The CDR3, as DNA: TGTGCCTGGAGTGTACGTGCGGGGCCGGGAGCTTTCTTT. Protein product: CAWSVRAGPGAFF. The gene calls are TRBV30 and TRBJ1-1; D might be TRBD1 (5 bases). The germline gives CDR1 GTSNPN, CDR2 SVGIG (reference sequence). V lost 0 bases, J lost 10 bases, and 15 bases lay in between. The CDR3 has 13 amino acids.

J is TRBJ2-7 and V is TRBV27; D gene uncertain. CDR1 is MNHEY and CDR2 is SMNVEV in the germline V gene (reference sequence). V shed 4 bases and J shed 0 bases, with 13 bases lying between them. This CDR3 spans 15 amino acids. This CDR3 reads CASSSGEESSYEQYF. CDR3 nucleotide sequence: TGTGCCAGCAGTTCCGGTGAGGAGAGCTCCTACGAGCAGTACTTC.

The CDR3, as DNA: TGTGCCAGCAGCGGACAATTGAACACTGAAGCTTTCTTT. Residues: CASSGQLNTEAFF. The V gene is TRBV6-5, the J gene TRBJ1-1; tentative D call: TRBD1 (5 bases). Germline V gene lookup returns CDR1 MNHEY and CDR2 SVGAGI. This CDR3 is built from 13 residues. V lost 6 bases and J lost 0, with 8 bases in between.

The chain employs TRBV3-1 (or the pseudogene TRBV3-2) and TRBJ2-7; possibly TRBD2 for D (6 bases). Germline V CDR1 and CDR2: LGHDT, YNNKEL (reference sequence). The CDR3 consists of 14 residues. V lost 0 bases to trimming and J lost 7 bases, with 13 bases between them. The CDR3 here is CASSQDLEGGEQYF. The DNA for the CDR3 is TGTGCCAGCAGCCAAGATTTGGAGGGAGGAGAGCAGTACTTC.

The chain links TRBV2 to TRBJ2-7, with D possibly TRBD1 on 7 matching bases. From germline, CDR1 is SNHLY and CDR2 FYNNEI. V was shortened by 4 bases and J by 2 bases, with 18 bases between the two germline ends. This CDR3 region has 16 residues. CDR3 amino acids: CASSAGEGGFTYEQYF. In DNA form, the CDR3 reads TGTGCCAGCAGTGCGGGAGAAGGGGGCTTTACCTACGAGCAGTACTTC.

The V gene is TRBV5-4, the J gene TRBJ1-1; perhaps TRBD1 as D (5 bases). The V and J ends lost 4 bases and 6 bases respectively, with 25 bases between them. This CDR3 has 17 residues. Germline V lookup: CDR1 SGHNT, CDR2 YYREEE (reference sequence). The CDR3 reads CASSRGGRRDEIPEAFF. The CDR3 DNA reads as TGTGCCAGCAGCCGTGGGGGACGGCGGGATGAGATCCCTGAAGCTTTCTTT.

The V and J genes are TRBV5-1 and TRBJ2-1; TRBD2 aligns across 7 bases. V lost 4 bases and J lost 5; bases outside the gene matches: 6. The CDR3 consists of 14 residues. Germline loops: CDR1 SGHRS, CDR2 YFSETQ. CDR3 sequence (DNA): TGCGCCAGCAGCCCTCCGGGACTAAACAATGAGCAGTTCTTC. Its protein product is CASSPPGLNNEQFF.

The chain links TRBV24-1 to TRBJ2-1; 14 bases align to TRBD2. Germline V gene sequence: CDR1 KGHDR, CDR2 SFDVKD. The CDR3 has 20 residues. Trimming at V came to 4 bases and at J to 2 bases, leaving 12 bases not matched to a gene. CDR3 nucleotides: TGTGCCACCAGTGACCCCCACGGGACTAGCGGGGGCCGAACCTACAATGAGCAGTTCTTC. Its translation is CATSDPHGTSGGRTYNEQFF.

The J gene is TRBJ2-7, the V gene TRBV11-2, with TRBD2 identical over 9 bases. Germline loops: CDR1 SGHAT, CDR2 FQNNGV. J was trimmed by 4 bases and V by 5 bases; bases with no gene match: 9. The CDR3 loop spans 15 amino acids. CDR3: CASSTPSGKWYEQYF. The CDR3 coding sequence is TGTGCCAGCAGCACCCCTAGCGGGAAATGGTACGAGCAGTACTTC.

This chain uses TRBV9 with TRBJ2-1, with 10 bases aligning to TRBD2. V shed 0 bases and J 4 bases; nucleotides not matched to a gene: 4. From germline, CDR1 is SGDLS and CDR2 YYNGEE. The CDR3 covers 16 residues. The CDR3, as DNA: TGTGCCAGCAGCGTAGTGTGGACTAGCGGTTACAATGAGCAGTTCTTC. It codes for CASSVVWTSGYNEQFF.

The V call is TRBV6-5, the J call TRBJ1-5, with 9 bases that match TRBD1. This CDR3 contains 15 residues. V trimming: 6 bases; J trimming: 4 bases; junction bases outside the gene matches: 7. The germline V gene has CDR1 MNHEY and CDR2 SVGAGI. Here the CDR3 reads CASRLDRGANQPQHF. DNA for the CDR3: TGTGCCAGCAGGCTAGACAGGGGGGCTAATCAGCCCCAGCATTTT.

The gene calls are TRBV2 and TRBJ2-1; 8 positions agree with TRBD2. Germline loops: CDR1 SNHLY, CDR2 FYNNEI. Losses at the gene ends were 5 bases for V and 4 bases for J; bases not matched to a gene: 4. This CDR3 spans 14 amino acids. CDR3 in amino acids: CASSTLAAYNEQFF. The CDR3 bases are TGTGCCAGCAGTACACTAGCGGCGTACAATGAGCAGTTCTTC.

V is TRBV6-5 and J is TRBJ1-1; 7 bases map to TRBD1. Looked up from germline, CDR1 is MNHEY and CDR2 is SVGAGI. This CDR3 comprises 15 residues. With 5 bases clipped from V and 1 base from J, the junction kept 7 bases outside the gene matches. This CDR3 reads CASSPSGQENTEAFF. The CDR3 bases are TGTGCCAGCAGTCCCTCAGGACAGGAGAACACTGAAGCTTTCTTT.

This rearrangement joins TRBV18 to TRBJ1-1; possible D gene TRBD1, 5 bases. The length of the CDR3 is 17 residues. The V gene's germline CDR1 is KGHSH and CDR2 LQKENI. V was clipped by 3 bases and J by 0 bases, with 17 bases between them. The DNA for the CDR3 is TGTGCCAGCTCACCCTATGTCAGGGATATCATGAACACTGAAGCTTTCTTT. It is translated as CASSPYVRDIMNTEAFF.

V is TRBV21-1 and J is TRBJ2-3; the D call TRBD2 from the table was never checked on the DNA. TRBV21-1 is described as a pseudogene. The CDR3 has 18 amino acids. Written as DNA, the CDR3 is TGTGCCAGCAGCAGGGGACTAGCGGGGGGGCCAAACACAGATACGCAGTATTTT. As protein: CASSRGLAGGPNTDTQYF.

V and J are TRBV28 and TRBJ1-3; a weak D match, TRBD1 (5 bases). This CDR3 comprises 13 residues. Germline V gives CDR1 MDHEN, CDR2 SYDVKM. With 3 bases removed from V and 12 bases from J, the gap between germline ends came to 15 bases. The CDR3 is CASSFRDGGNIYF. CDR3 in DNA: TGTGCCAGCAGTTTTCGTGACGGGGGAAACATATATTTT.

The V and J genes are TRBV5-4 and TRBJ2-1; 9 bases map to TRBD1. The V and J ends lost 6 bases and 7 bases, in that order; junction bases with no gene match: 14. The CDR3 runs 16 residues. Germline CDR1 SGHNT, CDR2 YYREEE (reference sequence). CDR3 nucleotides: TGTGCCAGCACCCCCCGGGACAGGGTGGGGGTGAATGAGCAGTTCTTC. It is translated as CASTPRDRVGVNEQFF.

The chain has TRBV11-2 and TRBJ2-7, with 7 bases identical to TRBD1. V was clipped by 5 bases and J by 3 bases; unmatched bases: 10. CDR1 and CDR2 (germline): SGHAT, FQNNGV. This CDR3 contains 15 residues. In DNA, the CDR3 is TGTGCCAGCAGCCCTACAGGGGAAAGTATCTACGAGCAGTACTTC. It codes for CASSPTGESIYEQYF.

The chain uses TRBV4-1 and TRBJ1-2; possibly TRBD1 for D (5 bases). Trimming took off 4 bases at V and 5 bases at J, with 14 bases between the two ends. Germline V gene lookup returns CDR1 MGHRA and CDR2 YSYEKL. CDR3 size: 14 residues. CDR3 in amino acids: CASSRPGLNYGYTF. CDR3 sequence (DNA): TGCGCCAGCAGCCGTCCGGGACTGAATTATGGCTACACCTTC.

The chain carries TRBV7-2 and TRBJ1-3; no definite D call. CDR1 and CDR2 from the germline V gene are SGHTA and FQGNSA. This CDR3 spans 15 amino acids. The V end lost 3 bases, the J end lost 3 bases, and 12 bases lay between the germline ends. CDR3 DNA: TGTGCCAGCAGCTTTGGGAGGTTGGGTGGAAACACCATATATTTT. Its protein product is CASSFGRLGGNTIYF.

The chain has TRBV7-9 and TRBJ2-7; 9 positions match TRBD1. CDR1 and CDR2 (germline): SEHNR, FQNEAQ (reference sequence). Losses at the gene ends were 4 bases for V and 2 bases for J; bases not matched to a gene: 15. The CDR3 is made up of 18 amino acids. CDR3 amino acids: CASSSTGQGGKKAYEQYF. Written as DNA, the CDR3 is TGTGCCAGCAGCTCTACGGGACAGGGTGGCAAGAAGGCCTACGAGCAGTACTTC.

This clone was seen only once. The chain has TRBV5-1 and TRBJ2-2; 8 nucleotides align to TRBD1. Trimming took 5 bases from V and 6 from J; bases not matched to a gene: 9. This CDR3 is built from 15 residues. Germline V CDR1 and CDR2: SGHRS, YFSETQ. The CDR3 here is CASSLTGELAGELFF. CDR3 sequence (DNA): TGCGCCAGCAGTTTGACAGGGGAGTTGGCCGGGGAGCTGTTTTTT.

This clone was detected only once. The chain joins TRBV27 to TRBJ2-5; 9 bases agree with TRBD2. The germline CDR1 and CDR2 sequences are MNHEY and SMNVEV (reference sequence). The CDR3 loop spans 16 amino acids. V shed 1 base and J 3 bases; nucleotides not matched to a gene: 6. Here the CDR3 reads CASSLWGGGAEETQYF. The CDR3 region has the DNA TGTGCCAGCAGTTTATGGGGCGGGGGGGCGGAAGAGACCCAGTACTTC.

This clone appeared a single time. The chain employs TRBV29-1 and TRBJ2-4; D gene uncertain. This CDR3 region has 13 residues. V gave up 6 bases and J gave up 1 base, with 10 bases separating them. CDR1 and CDR2 from the germline V gene are SQVTM and ANQGSEA. The CDR3 sequence: CSVLTRAKNIQYF. CDR3 nucleotide sequence: TGCAGCGTCCTGACGAGGGCCAAAAACATTCAGTACTTC.

This rearrangement joins TRBV14 to TRBJ1-3, with D perhaps TRBD1 (5 bases). Germline CDR1 and CDR2: SGHDN and FVKESK. V dropped 5 bases and J dropped 2 bases, with 10 bases sitting between them. CDR3 length: 14 residues. CDR3 DNA sequence: TGTGCCAGCAGCGGAAGGGGTGCTGGAAACACCATATATTTT. Its protein product is CASSGRGAGNTIYF.

The chain uses TRBV28 and TRBJ2-4; D not certain. Trimming took off 1 base at V and 3 bases at J, with 7 bases between the two ends. From germline, CDR1 is MDHEN and CDR2 SYDVKM. The length of the CDR3 is 14 residues. The CDR3 protein is CASSLLAGKNIQYF. The CDR3 DNA sequence: TGTGCCAGCAGTTTATTAGCCGGCAAAAACATTCAGTACTTC.

The V gene is TRBV14, the J gene TRBJ1-6; D remains unclear. Trimming pared 8 bases from V and 8 bases from J, leaving 10 bases between. Germline V CDR1 and CDR2: SGHDN, FVKESK. This CDR3 comprises 12 residues. In DNA, the CDR3 is TGTGCCAGCGCGTTCCAGGATTCACCCCTCCACTTT. This sequence encodes CASAFQDSPLHF.

This sequence joins TRBV2 and TRBJ1-6; D gene unclear. This CDR3 is built from 13 residues. CDR1 and CDR2 from the germline V gene are SNHLY and FYNNEI. V was trimmed by 3 bases and J by 6 bases, leaving 6 bases between them. The CDR3: CASSDSLNSPLHF. CDR3 nucleotides: TGTGCCAGCAGTGATAGCCTTAATTCACCCCTCCACTTT.